Described below is a single T cell receptor beta chain sequence and its context. Antigen specificity is unknown. J lost 6 bases, V lost 2 bases, and 7 bases had no gene match. The CDR3 is 15 residues long. Germline V gene lookup returns CDR1 MGHRA and CDR2 YSYEKL. The data were taken from a study of OX40 agonist ivuxolimab in advanced cancers. Study overall: Dosing consisted of intravenous ivuxolimab at 0.01 to 10 mg/kg every 2 weeks. Patients with hepatocellular carcinoma, melanoma, renal cell or head and neck cancer made up the dose-escalation patients. General study findings and limits: On average, CD8+ T cells showed a greater number of expanded clones than CD4+.

Researchers took blood at baseline, on cycle 4 day 1, and on cycle 7 day 1. Here immunoSEQ multiplex PCR was the method, and the copy in TCRdb shows in-frame clones only, minus some. Of some 45,000 clones listed, around 79% are singletons. The receptor's source is an adult with an advanced solid tumor such as melanoma, head and neck, liver or kidney cancer. The chain links TRBV4-1 to TRBJ2-4, with 7 bases that match TRBD2. The material was CD4+ or CD8+ T cells sorted from blood, obtained in a trial of the OX40 agonist ivuxolimab. CDR3 in DNA: TGCGCCAGCAGCCAAAGTGGGACTACAATAAACATTCAGTACTTC. Residues: CASSQSGTTINIQYF.